This T cell receptor (beta chain) was documented in a study of metastatic and nonmetastatic thyroid tumors. Study-wide context: Malignant and benign thyroid patients had repertoires compared in peripheral blood and tumor or nodule tissue. The study, taken as a whole, reports: Malignant tumors reportedly showed significantly higher TCR beta diversity than benign nodules in both blood and tumor.

In the original workflow: A classifier of distant metastasis in papillary thyroid cancer was built from CDR3 differences (across clinicopathological groups). TCRdb reanalyzed the PCR reads via MiXCR. The V and J calls and clone size come from TCRdb's table, not from the authors' own analysis. Counted here are 55,000 or so clones, roughly 18% occurring once; the ten biggest clones make up around 3%. This clone was counted at least ten times. Antigen: not known. The ends lost 4 bases at V and 0 bases at J; junction bases unmatched: 3. There are 14 residues in the CDR3. Germline V lookup: CDR1 DFQATT, CDR2 SNEGSKA (reference sequence). No patient had received any treatment before thyroid surgery.

This sequence originates from a female donor with papillary thyroid cancer or a benign thyroid nodule (not recorded which). Some clones in this sample may be carry-over from other donors' samples. Sequenced input: blood. This sequence joins TRBV20-1 and TRBJ2-7, with 10 bases identical to TRBD2. The chain's CDR3 is CSATRTSGSYEQYF. The CDR3 DNA sequence: TGCAGTGCTACCCGGACTAGCGGCTCCTACGAGCAGTACTTC.